This T cell receptor (beta chain) derives from a study of shared clonotypes between healthy human individuals. Turning to the study itself: A few men and a couple of women, aged 18 to 49, were donors.

This clone is classed as medium-sized. The assay was immunoSEQ multiplex PCR, and TCRdb's table has in-frame clones only and misses some. The data contain about half a million clones, around three quarters of them singletons. This CDR3 has 15 residues. Germline V gives CDR1 LGHNA, CDR2 YSLEER. V shed 1 base and J shed 3 bases, with 10 bases lying between them. Recent acute infections and vaccinations were absent in the healthy HIV-negative adult donors. Each sample came from a Caucasian adult donor living in Nashville, Tennessee. Without sorting, samples used 75 million to 100 million PBMCs for genomic DNA.

This chain uses TRBV4-3 with TRBJ2-1; D is possibly TRBD2 (6 bases). Sequences were obtained from PBMCs. The clonotype comes from a middle-aged woman in good health. Some clones in this sample may be carry-over from other donors' samples. CDR3 protein: CASSQVRGNYNEQFF. The CDR3 DNA sequence: TGCGCCAGCAGCCAAGTACGGGGGAACTACAATGAGCAGTTCTTC.